Listed below are T cell receptor beta chains from one sample, sequenced in a study of early T cells in non-severe SARS-CoV-2 infection. One entry per CDR3 protein results from TCRdb running MiXCR on the 5' RACE reads. The sample lists tens of thousands of distinct CDR3 sequences; over 8.5% were seen once. The sequenced material came from whole blood. Every receptor here comes from an adult who was a healthcare worker with PCR-confirmed SARS-CoV-2 infection or an uninfected control (not recorded which). The CDR3 runs from the conserved cysteine through the conserved F or W. A D gene is named only where the DNA matches it firmly. Only some rows state a clone size, as once, few, many or a class for expanded clones.

many | TRBJ2-3 | . | TRBV18 | CASSPGTGTDTQYF | TGTGCCAGCTCACCAGGAACGGGCACAGATACGCAGTATTTT
many | TRBJ1-2 | TRBD1 | TRBV30 | CAWGTGGSNYGYTF | TGTGCCTGGGGGACAGGGGGCAGCAACTATGGCTACACCTTC
medium-sized | TRBJ2-2 | . | TRBV19 | CASSIDVSTGELFF | TGTGCCAGTAGTATAGACGTCAGCACCGGGGAGCTGTTTTTT
. | TRBJ2-3 | . | TRBV27 | CASSFGGESTDTQYF | TGTGCCAGCAGTTTCGGCGGGGAGAGCACAGATACGCAGTATTTT
. | TRBJ2-3 | TRBD2 | TRBV20-1 | CSAMDGGGLDTQYF | TGCAGTGCTATGGACGGCGGGGGGTTGGATACGCAGTATTTT
many | TRBJ2-1 | TRBD2 | TRBV19 | CASSIDPGGAGTNEQFF | TGTGCCAGTAGTATAGATCCGGGAGGGGCAGGGACGAATGAGCAGTTCTTC
many | TRBJ2-2 | . | TRBV6-4 | CAQVSTAGRTGELFF | TGTGCCCAAGTATCGACGGCAGGGAGGACCGGGGAGCTGTTTTTT
many | TRBJ1-2 | TRBD1 | TRBV20-1 | CSATERTGGYGYTF | TGCAGTGCTACCGAGAGGACAGGGGGCTATGGCTACACCTTC
. | TRBJ2-5 | TRBD1 | TRBV9 | CASNEYRDRKETQYF | TGTGCCAGCAACGAATACCGGGACAGAAAAGAGACCCAGTACTTC
few | TRBJ2-7 | TRBD2 | TRBV27 | CASSLISGVPIFYEQYF | TGTGCCAGCAGTTTAATTAGCGGGGTCCCGATCTTCTACGAGCAGTACTTC
. | TRBJ1-6 | TRBD1 | TRBV7-9 | CASSLGTGANSPLHF | TGTGCCAGCAGCTTGGGGACAGGGGCTAATTCACCCCTCCACTTT
many | TRBJ2-3 | . | TRBV12-3/TRBV12-4 | CASTPGASTDTQYF | TGTGCCAGCACCCCCGGTGCTAGCACAGATACGCAGTATTTT
many | TRBJ2-2 | TRBD2 | TRBV11-2 | CASSLLAGGGGELFF | TGTGCCAGCAGCTTATTAGCGGGGGGCGGCGGGGAGCTGTTTTTT
many | TRBJ1-5 | TRBD1 | TRBV19 | CASRGTGGIGQPQHF | TGTGCCAGTAGGGGGACAGGGGGAATAGGGCAGCCCCAGCATTTT
many | TRBJ2-3 | TRBD2 | TRBV6-6 | CASRRRSLLAGVDTQYF | TGTGCCAGCAGACGTCGGTCTTTACTAGCGGGGGTGGATACGCAGTATTTT
many | TRBJ1-6 | . | TRBV3-1 | CASSPSRQTSPLHF | TGTGCCAGCAGCCCCTCGAGACAGACTTCACCCCTCCACTTT
. | TRBJ1-5 | . | TRBV2 | CASSVEGSGSNQPRHF | TGTGCCAGCAGTGTCGAGGGATCCGGGAGCAATCAGCCCCGGCATTTT
many | TRBJ2-7 | . | TRBV6-1 | CASSEMRYEQYF | TGTGCCAGCAGCGAGATGCGGTACGAGCAGTACTTC
. | TRBJ1-5 | . | TRBV20-1 | CSAKTGNQPQHF | TGCAGTGCAAAAACGGGAAATCAGCCCCAGCATTTT
few | TRBJ2-5 | . | TRBV5-6 | CASSLFPETQYF | TGTGCCAGCAGCTTGTTTCCAGAGACCCAGTACTTC
many | TRBJ2-7 | . | TRBV20-1 | CSAIRSSKAYEQYF | TGCAGTGCTATTCGGTCTAGCAAGGCCTACGAGCAGTACTTC
. | TRBJ2-5 | . | TRBV12-3/TRBV12-4 | CASSFPGTQETQYF | TGTGCCAGCAGTTTTCCGGGGACGCAAGAGACCCAGTACTTC
many | TRBJ2-7 | . | TRBV11-2 | CASSSSDEQYF | TGTGCCAGCAGCTCCAGTGACGAGCAGTACTTC
many | TRBJ2-7 | TRBD2 | TRBV12-3/TRBV12-4 | CASSQTSDSYEQYF | TGTGCCAGCAGTCAGACTAGCGACTCCTACGAGCAGTACTTC
many | TRBJ2-5 | . | TRBV7-2 | CASSIGQQETQYF | TGTGCCAGCAGCATTGGACAGCAAGAGACCCAGTACTTC
many | TRBJ2-7 | . | TRBV2 | CASTTDGNEQYF | TGTGCCAGCACCACCGACGGGAACGAGCAGTACTTC
many | TRBJ1-3 | . | TRBV20-1 | CSAKAENKNTIYF | TGCAGTGCTAAAGCGGAAAACAAAAACACCATATATTTT
many | TRBJ2-4 | TRBD1 | TRBV27 | CASSPPTGQIQYF | TGTGCCAGCAGTCCACCCACGGGACAGATTCAGTACTTC
many | TRBJ2-2 | TRBD2 | TRBV12-3/TRBV12-4 | CASSRTSGGLNTGELFF | TGTGCCAGCAGTCGGACTAGCGGGGGCCTGAACACCGGGGAGCTGTTTTTT
medium-sized | TRBJ2-1 | TRBD2 | TRBV20-1 | CSADPGTSNNEQFF | TGCAGTGCTGACCCCGGGACTAGCAACAATGAGCAGTTCTTC
few | TRBJ2-4 | . | TRBV7-2 | CASSFKNIQYF | TGTGCCAGCAGCTTCAAAAACATTCAGTACTTC
many | TRBJ1-1 | . | TRBV5-4 | CASSLGGRGRTEAFF | TGTGCCAGCAGCTTGGGCGGGAGGGGTCGAACTGAAGCTTTCTTT
many | TRBJ2-3 | . | TRBV7-6 | CASSSTDTQYF | TGTGCCAGCAGCTCTACAGATACGCAGTATTTT
many | TRBJ2-3 | TRBD1 | TRBV19 | CASSIATGGFTDTQYF | TGTGCCAGTAGTATAGCGACAGGGGGCTTCACAGATACGCAGTATTTT
many | TRBJ1-5 | . | TRBV6-5 | CASGAGQNQPQHF | TGTGCCAGCGGCGCGGGACAAAATCAGCCCCAGCATTTT
. | TRBJ2-5 | TRBD2 | TRBV5-5 | CASSREEETQYF | TGTGCCAGCAGCCGGGAGGAAGAGACCCAGTACTTC
few | TRBJ2-5 | TRBD2 | TRBV30 | CAWRLAGGPSLEKTQYF | TGTGCCTGGAGACTAGCGGGGGGGCCGAGTTTAGAAAAGACCCAGTACTTC
many | TRBJ2-6 | . | TRBV5-1 | CASSFLPRLAGGANVLTF | TGCGCCAGCAGCTTTCTTCCCAGACTGGCGGGCGGGGCCAACGTCCTGACTTTC
many | TRBJ2-5 | . | TRBV11-3 | CASSLRIGGRAQETQYF | TGTGCCAGCAGCTTAAGGATTGGTGGACGAGCACAAGAGACCCAGTACTTC
. | TRBJ2-1 | TRBD2 | TRBV7-3 | CASSLTPSGNEQFF | TGTGCCAGCAGCTTAACTCCTAGCGGGAATGAGCAGTTCTTC
few | TRBJ2-7 | . | TRBV7-2 | CASSLAGIEQYF | TGTGCCAGCAGCTTAGCGGGCATCGAGCAGTACTTC
many | TRBJ1-3 | . | TRBV12-3/TRBV12-4 | CASSWDTIYF | TGTGCCAGCAGTTGGGACACCATATATTTT
few | TRBJ1-1 | TRBD1 | TRBV20-1 | CSAVQGDATEAFF | TGCAGTGCTGTGCAGGGGGATGCCACTGAAGCTTTCTTT
many | TRBJ2-5 | TRBD2 | TRBV7-7 | CASSPTSGGQETQYF | TGTGCTAGCAGCCCGACTAGCGGGGGCCAAGAGACCCAGTACTTC
many | TRBJ1-5 | . | TRBV6-2/TRBV6-3 | CASSQDRRAHF | TGTGCCAGCAGCCAGGACCGGCGTGCGCATTTT
few | TRBJ2-3 | TRBD1 | TRBV7-3 | CASSLRGGGQGTDTQYF | TGTGCCAGCAGCTTAAGGGGAGGGGGACAGGGAACAGATACGCAGTATTTT
. | TRBJ2-7 | . | TRBV4-3 | CASSQDARGSYEQYF | TGCGCCAGCAGCCAAGATGCTAGAGGGTCGTACGAGCAGTACTTC
. | TRBJ2-7 | . | TRBV12-3/TRBV12-4 | CASSWGQLYEQYF | TGTGCCAGCAGCTGGGGACAATTATACGAGCAGTACTTC
many | TRBJ2-5 | . | TRBV7-3 | CASSFSSVGTQYF | TGTGCCAGCAGCTTCTCTAGCGTTGGGACCCAGTACTTC
. | TRBJ1-5 | TRBD1 | TRBV12-3/TRBV12-4 | CASSAGTGLSNQPQHF | TGTGCCAGCAGTGCCGGGACAGGGTTGAGCAATCAGCCCCAGCATTTT
many | TRBJ2-1 | TRBD1 | TRBV5-5 | CASSLAGTGVRFF | TGTGCCAGCAGCTTGGCCGGGACAGGGGTGAGGTTCTTC
many | TRBJ2-7 | . | TRBV29-1 | CSVEIRGTVSYEQYF | TGCAGCGTTGAAATACGCGGGACAGTTTCTTACGAGCAGTACTTC
. | TRBJ1-2 | . | TRBV12-3/TRBV12-4 | CASSPGLSNYGYTF | TGTGCCAGCAGTCCCGGGTTGTCGAACTATGGCTACACCTTC
many | TRBJ2-2 | . | TRBV7-2 | CASSLLGTSANTGELFF | TGTGCCAGCAGCCTTCTCGGGACCTCAGCGAACACCGGGGAGCTGTTTTTT
. | TRBJ1-1 | TRBD1 | TRBV3-1 | CASSRTGNTEAFF | TGTGCCAGCAGCCGGACAGGGAACACTGAAGCTTTCTTT
many | TRBJ1-1 | . | TRBV18 | CASSPPPDTGTEAFF | TGTGCCAGCTCACCACCTCCGGACACGGGGACTGAAGCTTTCTTT
many | TRBJ2-3 | TRBD2 | TRBV20-1 | CSARTEAGGPDTQYF | TGCAGTGCTAGGACGGAAGCGGGGGGGCCGGATACGCAGTATTTT
few | TRBJ1-1 | . | TRBV21-1 | CASSKVGTGYTEAFF | TGTGCCAGCAGCAAAGTCGGGACAGGGTACACTGAAGCTTTCTTT
many | TRBJ1-1 | . | TRBV12-3/TRBV12-4 | CASRSGPVNEAFF | TGTGCCAGCAGATCGGGGCCCGTTAATGAAGCTTTCTTT
many | TRBJ2-5 | . | TRBV4-3 | CASSQIFGETQYF | TGCGCCAGCAGCCAGATCTTTGGAGAGACCCAGTACTTC